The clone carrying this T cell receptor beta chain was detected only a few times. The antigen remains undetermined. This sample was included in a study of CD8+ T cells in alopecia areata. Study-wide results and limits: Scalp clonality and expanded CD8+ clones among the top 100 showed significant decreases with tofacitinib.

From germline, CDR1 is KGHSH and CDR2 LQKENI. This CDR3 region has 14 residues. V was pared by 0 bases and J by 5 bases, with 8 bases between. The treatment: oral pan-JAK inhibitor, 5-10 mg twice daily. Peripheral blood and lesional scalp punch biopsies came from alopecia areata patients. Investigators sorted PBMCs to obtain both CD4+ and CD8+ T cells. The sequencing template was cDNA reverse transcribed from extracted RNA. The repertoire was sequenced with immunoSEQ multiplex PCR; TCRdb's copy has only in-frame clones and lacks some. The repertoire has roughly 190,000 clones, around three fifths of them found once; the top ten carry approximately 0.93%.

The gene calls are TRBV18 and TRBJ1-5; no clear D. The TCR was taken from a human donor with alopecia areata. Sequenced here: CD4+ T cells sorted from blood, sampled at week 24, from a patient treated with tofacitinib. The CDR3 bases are TGTGCCAGCTCACCACCGGGGTACGATCAGCCCCAGCATTTT. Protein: CASSPPGYDQPQHF.